This T cell receptor (beta chain) was sequenced in a study of blood T cell repertoires in COVID-19. Sequenced by immunoSEQ multiplex PCR; TCRdb stores in-frame clones only, minus some. The sample contains about 200,000 clones, 75% to 90% of which appear only once. The TCR originated in a woman between 35 and 50 years old with acute COVID-19. The sample comprised PBMCs or T cells enriched from blood (not recorded which).

CDR3 DNA: TGTGCCAACTCACGACCGGGACAGGGACCGGATACGCAGTATTTT. Amino acids: CANSRPGQGPDTQYF. The V and J genes are TRBV2 and TRBJ2-3, with 9 bases fitting TRBD1. The germline V gene has CDR1 SNHLY and CDR2 FYNNEI. V lost 10 bases and J lost 6; bases outside the gene matches: 14. The CDR3 spans 15 residues.